These 25 T cell receptor beta chains were sequenced from one sample in a study of T-cell reconstitution after alpha-beta-depleted transplantation in children. TCRbeta library preparation incorporated unique molecular identifiers. TCRdb redid the calling of the PCR reads with MiXCR, one entry per CDR3 protein. The sample has roughly 790,000 distinct CDR3 sequences; about 16% are singletons. Here the sequenced sample was PBMCs, mostly from graft donor cells, taken 360 days after TCRalphabeta/CD19-depleted stem cell transplant. All receptors derive from a male patient younger than 18 who had a stem cell transplant for acute lymphoblastic leukemia, so the T cells may come from the graft donor.

At least ten counts were recorded for this clonotype. The rearrangement joins TRBV29-1 to TRBJ2-7, with D tentatively TRBD1 (6 bases). With 6 bases removed from V and 1 base from J, the gap between germline ends came to 10 bases. Germline CDR1 SQVTM, CDR2 ANQGSEA. This CDR3 contains 12 residues. CDR3 loop: CSVPGHSYEQYF. The CDR3 nucleotides read TGCAGCGTACCGGGACATTCCTACGAGCAGTACTTC.

This chain connects TRBV5-4 to TRBJ2-3; D possibly corresponds to TRBD2 (7 bases). The CDR3 length is 15 residues. Germline V CDR1 and CDR2: SGHNT, YYREEE (reference sequence). V was trimmed by 2 bases and J by 1 base, leaving 11 bases between them. CDR3 in DNA: TGTGCCAGCAGCTTTGCGGGGGCAGGCACAGATACGCAGTATTTT. This gives the protein CASSFAGAGTDTQYF.

The V gene is TRBV29-1, the J gene TRBJ2-5; 8 bases match TRBD1. The J segment lost 5 bases and the V segment lost 7 bases, leaving 12 bases of the junction unmatched. The CDR3 spans 14 residues. Germline V gives CDR1 SQVTM, CDR2 ANQGSEA. The DNA of the CDR3 is TGCAGCGCCGTACCCGGACAGGGCCACGAGACCCAGTACTTC. Translating gives CSAVPGQGHETQYF.

As DNA, the CDR3 is TGCAGTGCTAGAGACAGAGGAACGTCGTACACTGAAGCTTTCTTT. It is translated as CSARDRGTSYTEAFF. This sequence joins TRBV20-1 and TRBJ1-1; D remains unclear. Germline loops: CDR1 DFQATT, CDR2 SNEGSKA (reference sequence). The CDR3 is 15 residues long. The ends were cut back, 0 bases at V and 3 bases at J, with 14 bases in the middle.

This clonotype was found a few times. The CDR3 protein is CASSPLHGTSGYEQYF. In DNA form, the CDR3 reads TGTGCCAGCTCACCCCTTCATGGGACTAGCGGTTACGAGCAGTACTTC. The chain uses TRBV18 and TRBJ2-7, with 11 bases that match TRBD2. J was trimmed by 4 bases and V by 3 bases; bases with no gene match: 8. Germline CDR1 KGHSH, CDR2 LQKENI. The CDR3 is made up of 16 amino acids.

In its sample, this clonotype was seen a few times. The V and J genes are TRBV3-1 and TRBJ2-2; TRBD2 is a possible D gene (6 bases). This CDR3 contains 17 residues. Germline-derived CDR1 and CDR2 are LGHDT and YNNKEL (reference sequence). Trimming took 0 bases from V and 5 from J, leaving 16 bases between them. The CDR3: CASSQERLEGWTGELFF. The CDR3 DNA follows: TGTGCCAGCAGCCAAGAACGATTGGAGGGTTGGACCGGGGAGCTGTTTTTT.

This clonotype was detected only a few times. V usage is TRBV5-1 and J usage is TRBJ2-2, with a tentative D call TRBD2 (6 bases). Germline V gives CDR1 SGHRS, CDR2 YFSETQ. V gave up 0 bases and J gave up 4 bases, with 13 bases separating them. CDR3 size: 16 residues. The DNA of the CDR3 is TGCGCCAGCAGCTTGGTTTCCGGGACTCCCACCGGGGAGCTGTTTTTT. Encoded protein: CASSLVSGTPTGELFF.

The rearrangement uses TRBV5-6 and TRBJ2-7; D is unresolved. The CDR3 covers 14 residues. The V end lost 4 bases, the J end lost 1 base, and 12 bases lay between the germline ends. CDR1 and CDR2 (germline): SGHDT, YYEEEE. The CDR3 protein is CASSPWAGSYEQYF. For the CDR3, the DNA is TGTGCCAGCAGCCCCTGGGCAGGTTCCTACGAGCAGTACTTC.

In regard to this clonotype: A read error may produce the germline difference seen at one junction end. This chain uses TRBV5-1 with TRBJ1-2; TRBD1 matches 11 bases. Germline V gives CDR1 SGHRS, CDR2 YFSETQ. The CDR3 is 15 residues long. CDR3 amino acids: CASSFRTGGVYGYSF. In DNA, the CDR3 is TGCGCCAGCAGCTTCCGGACAGGGGGCGTTTATGGCTACTCCTTC. The whole variable domain, filled in from reference TRBV5-1 and TRBJ1-2, reads KAGVTQTPRYLIKTRGQQVTLSCSPISGHRSVSWYQQTPGQGLQFLFEYFSETQRNKGNFPGRFSGRQFSNSRSEMNVSTLELGDSALYLCASSFRTGGVYGYSFGSGTRLTVV.

This rearrangement joins TRBV20-1 to TRBJ2-5; D ambiguous. The length of the CDR3 is 15 residues. The V and J ends lost 3 bases and 2 bases respectively, with 16 bases between them. From germline, CDR1 is DFQATT and CDR2 SNEGSKA (reference sequence). CDR3 protein: CSASWGYLYQETQYF. The CDR3 bases are TGCAGTGCTAGTTGGGGTTACCTTTATCAAGAGACCCAGTACTTC.

The V call is TRBV14, the J call TRBJ2-1; 9 nucleotides align to TRBD2. CDR3 length: 17 residues. Trimming cost V 4 bases and J 8 bases; bases outside gene matches: 15. Germline V lookup: CDR1 SGHDN, CDR2 FVKESK. The CDR3: CASSPEGSGRVSDEQFF. In DNA, the CDR3 is TGTGCCAGCAGCCCAGAGGGTAGCGGGAGAGTTAGCGATGAGCAGTTCTTC.

This clonotype showed up just a few times. This chain joins TRBV7-8 and TRBJ1-5; no firm D call. The CDR3 consists of 16 residues. V was cut by 3 bases and J by 0 bases, with 12 bases left in between. Germline V CDR1 and CDR2: SGHVS, FQNEAQ. This CDR3 reads CASSFGRTISNQPQHF. The CDR3 bases are TGTGCCAGCAGCTTCGGACGGACCATTAGCAATCAGCCCCAGCATTTT. The variable domain in full, completed from reference TRBV7-8 and TRBJ1-5, reads GAGVSQSPRYKVAKRGQDVALRCDPISGHVSLFWYQQALGQGPEFLTYFQNEAQLDKSGLPSDRFFAERPEGSVSTLKIQRTQQEDSAVYLCASSFGRTISNQPQHFGDGTRLSIL.

This clonotype was observed a few times. V gene TRBV29-1 combines with J gene TRBJ2-7; TRBD2 matches at 13 bases. CDR3 length equals 13 residues. Germline loops: CDR1 SQVTM, CDR2 ANQGSEA. Trimming took 6 bases from V and 5 from J; bases not matched to a gene: 4. The CDR3 loop reads CSVGLAGPNEQYF. The DNA for the CDR3 is TGCAGCGTGGGACTAGCGGGACCCAACGAGCAGTACTTC.

This clonotype was recorded a few times. The CDR3 protein is CASSPRVIAGTKNIQYF. For the CDR3, the DNA is TGTGCCAGCAGCCCAAGGGTAATCGCAGGGACCAAAAACATTCAGTACTTC. This chain uses TRBV3-1 with TRBJ2-4; the D gene is possibly TRBD1 (5 bases). The V end lost 4 bases, the J end lost 2 bases, and 18 bases lay between the germline ends. CDR3 length: 17 amino acids. Germline values: CDR1 LGHDT, CDR2 YNNKEL (reference sequence).

The chain has TRBV7-3 and TRBJ2-3; 7 bases agree with TRBD2. The J segment lost 8 bases and the V segment lost 1 base, leaving 9 bases of the junction unmatched. The CDR3 is 15 amino acids. Germline lookup yields CDR1 SGHTA and CDR2 FQGTGA. This CDR3 reads CASSLMLAEHGTQYF. The CDR3 DNA is TGTGCCAGCAGCTTAATGCTAGCGGAGCACGGTACGCAGTATTTT.

This clonotype was detected a few times. The chain carries TRBV15 and TRBJ2-1, with a possible D match to TRBD1 (5 bases). V was clipped by 3 bases and J by 4 bases, with 7 bases between them. The CDR3 contains 13 residues. Per the germline V gene, CDR1 is LNHNV and CDR2 is YYDKDF (reference sequence). The chain's CDR3 is CATSRRQYNEQFF. DNA for the CDR3: TGTGCCACCAGCAGGCGACAGTACAATGAGCAGTTCTTC.

This clonotype was observed a handful of times. The rearrangement uses TRBV12-3 or TRBV12-4 and TRBJ1-1, with no clear D. The CDR3 length is 14 residues. The ends were cut back, 3 bases at V and 0 bases at J, with 8 bases in the middle. The CDR3 DNA follows: TGTGCCAGCAGTTTGTGGCAGATGAACACTGAAGCTTTCTTT. Translated, it gives CASSLWQMNTEAFF.

The rearrangement joins TRBV25-1 to TRBJ2-5; 8 bases are shared with TRBD1. The CDR3 sequence is 14 residues long. The ends lost 6 bases at V and 3 bases at J; junction bases unmatched: 6. CDR1 is MGHDK and CDR2 is SYGVNS in the germline V gene. CDR3 nucleotide sequence: TGTGCCAGCAGGGACGGACAGGGCGAAGAGACCCAGTACTTC. It codes for CASRDGQGEETQYF.

This clonotype was seen a handful of times. The chain carries TRBV5-1 and TRBJ2-1; 11 nucleotides line up with TRBD1. This CDR3 is 15 amino acids long. The V and J ends lost 7 bases and 8 bases, in that order; junction bases with no gene match: 11. Germline V gene data show CDR1 as SGHRS and CDR2 as YFSETQ. This chain's CDR3 is CASRSGTGGRDEQFF. For the CDR3, the DNA is TGCGCCAGCCGATCCGGGACAGGGGGAAGGGATGAGCAGTTCTTC.

The chain combines TRBV11-2 with TRBJ2-1, with 7 nucleotides matching TRBD2. V lost 4 bases to trimming and J lost 0 bases; unmatched junction nucleotides: 15. Germline lookup yields CDR1 SGHAT and CDR2 FQNNGV. The CDR3 length is 19 residues. The CDR3, as DNA: TGTGCCAGCAGCTCCTTCCCTTACCTAGGACTAGGCTCCTACAATGAGCAGTTCTTC. This gives the protein CASSSFPYLGLGSYNEQFF.

The genes are TRBV7-9 and TRBJ1-1, with 7 nucleotides matching TRBD1. The ends lost 1 base at V and 4 bases at J; junction bases unmatched: 6. Germline V lookup: CDR1 SEHNR, CDR2 FQNEAQ (reference sequence). CDR3 length: 15 amino acids. Written as DNA, the CDR3 is TGTGCCAGCAGCTTAGTCCCGAGGGGGCCCACTGAAGCTTTCTTT. This gives the protein CASSLVPRGPTEAFF.

This clonotype was counted only a few times. This chain connects TRBV12-3 or TRBV12-4 to TRBJ1-1; D not resolved. The CDR3 is 13 residues long. The germline V and J ends were trimmed by 7 bases and 0 bases, with 9 bases remaining between them. This chain's CDR3 is CASTPSLNTEAFF. For the CDR3, the DNA is TGTGCCAGCACCCCGTCTCTGAACACTGAAGCTTTCTTT.

Ten or more counts support this clonotype. This chain joins TRBV29-1 and TRBJ2-5; the D gene is possibly TRBD1 (6 bases). Germline lookup yields CDR1 SQVTM and CDR2 ANQGSEA. V dropped 1 base and J dropped 13 bases, with 16 bases sitting between them. CDR3 size: 12 residues. CDR3 DNA sequence: TGCAGCGTTGAAGGGCACCGCAGGGGTTTGTACTTC. Protein: CSVEGHRRGLYF.

The table lists this clonotype with a few counts. The gene calls are TRBV12-3 or TRBV12-4 and TRBJ2-7, with 10 nucleotides matching TRBD2. Unmatched junction bases numbered 5, after V lost 4 bases and J lost 2 bases. The CDR3 spans 15 residues. The CDR3 region is CASSSYGTSAYEQYF. CDR3 nucleotide sequence: TGTGCCAGCAGTTCTTACGGGACTAGCGCCTACGAGCAGTACTTC.

The CDR3 loop reads CASSLTGSRAYGYTF. CDR3 in DNA: TGCGCCAGCAGCTTAACTGGGTCCAGGGCCTATGGCTACACCTTC. The chain has TRBV5-1 and TRBJ1-2; D possibly corresponds to TRBD1 (5 bases). The CDR3 is 15 amino acids. CDR1 is SGHRS, CDR2 YFSETQ, per germline. V was clipped by 2 bases and J by 4 bases, with 15 bases between them.